This TCR beta chain was identified during a study of blood T cell repertoires in COVID-19. Overall study: Researchers got acute and convalescent COVID-19 samples from the United States, Italy and Spain. Sample material is recorded as cDNA or gDNA derived from T cells, B-cell-depleted T cells, or PBMCs.

Germline V gives CDR1 LNHDA, CDR2 SQIVND (reference sequence). The CDR3 contains 16 residues. With 5 bases removed from V and 1 base from J, the gap between germline ends came to 15 bases. Methods used by the authors: Nucleated cell counts were estimated from reference gene primer amplification. Profiled with immunoSEQ multiplex PCR; TCRdb holds only in-frame clones, not every one. V and J calls and clone size are given by that table; D and trimming were obtained from the DNA. The profile shows 290,000 or so clones, roughly 85% of them singletons. The TCR originated in a man in his forties or fifties with active or convalescent COVID-19. The sample was peripheral blood. This rearrangement joins TRBV19 to TRBJ2-1, with a weak D call TRBD2 (6 bases). The CDR3 loop is CASSGRGKISYNEQFF. In DNA, the CDR3 is TGTGCCAGTAGTGGCCGCGGGAAAATATCCTACAATGAGCAGTTCTTC.